The 23 T cell receptor beta chains given below trace back to one sample, sequenced in a study of monozygotic twins with inflammatory bowel disease. No DNA is given; TCRdb re-called the 5' RACE reads and lists each CDR3 protein once. The sample has fewer than 200,000 distinct CDR3 sequences. Sequenced: blood. The receptors were gathered from a human donor with ulcerative colitis or Crohn's disease, or a healthy co-twin of an affected twin (not recorded which).

The chain's CDR3 is CASSSVGYEQYF. This rearrangement joins TRBV28 to TRBJ2-7. Looked up from germline, CDR1 is MDHEN and CDR2 is SYDVKM. This CDR3 is built from 12 residues. Full variable domain (rest looked up from reference TRBV28 and TRBJ2-7): DVKVTQSSRYLVKRTGEKVFLECVQDMDHENMFWYRQDPGLGLRLIYFSYDVKMKEKGDIPEGYSVSREKKERFSLILESASTNQTSMYLCASSSVGYEQYFGPGTRLTVT.

The rearrangement links TRBV27 to TRBJ1-2. This CDR3 has 15 amino acids. Germline V lookup: CDR1 MNHEY, CDR2 SMNVEV (reference sequence). CDR3 region: CASSVRAESWFGYTF.

The CDR3 sequence: CASSLVGSGVAEQYF. J is TRBJ2-7 and V is TRBV5-1; TCRdb designates TRBD2, a call that cannot be tested without DNA. This CDR3 is 15 amino acids long. Germline CDR1 and CDR2: SGHRS and YFSETQ.

The rearrangement links TRBV19 to TRBJ2-2. The germline V gene has CDR1 LNHDA and CDR2 SQIVND (reference sequence). The CDR3 extends over 13 amino acids. CDR3 amino acids: CASSTTRAGELFF.

This chain joins TRBV3-1 and TRBJ2-7; TCRdb names TRBD1, which stays unverified in the absence of DNA. The germline CDR1 and CDR2 sequences are LGHDT and YNNKEL (reference sequence). The CDR3 length is 13 residues. The CDR3 loop is CASSQDRGRILYF.

The V gene is TRBV6-1, the J gene TRBJ2-1; the D gene TCRdb calls, TRBD2, cannot be checked with no DNA. CDR3 size: 15 residues. Germline V lookup: CDR1 MNHNS, CDR2 SASEGT. Here the CDR3 reads CASSLSGGDYNEQFF.

The rearrangement uses TRBV15 and TRBJ1-5. Germline V gene lookup returns CDR1 LNHNV and CDR2 YYDKDF (reference sequence). The CDR3 loop spans 17 amino acids. The CDR3 is CATSSAGSYTAGEPQHF. The full variable domain, completed using reference TRBV15 and TRBJ1-5, is DAMVIQNPRYQVTQFGKPVTLSCSQTLNHNVMYWYQQKSSQAPKLLFHYYDKDFNNEADTPDNFQSRRPNTSFCFLDIRSPGLGDTAMYLCATSSAGSYTAGEPQHFGDGTRLSIL.

This chain links TRBV9 with TRBJ2-3; TCRdb's D call of TRBD1 is untestable without DNA. Germline assignment: CDR1 SGDLS and CDR2 YYNGEE. This CDR3 region has 16 residues. CDR3 sequence reads: CASTVATGMGGDTQYF.

The chain couples TRBV20-1 to TRBJ2-1; there is no DNA to check the TCRdb D call of TRBD2. From germline, CDR1 is DFQATT and CDR2 SNEGSKA (reference sequence). This CDR3 has 15 amino acids. This chain's CDR3 is CSAAGLAGSYNEQYF.

The chain couples TRBV5-4 to TRBJ2-7; TCRdb's D gene call, TRBD1, goes unchecked for lack of DNA. From germline, CDR1 is SGHNT and CDR2 YYREEE (reference sequence). The length of the CDR3 is 13 residues. This CDR3 reads CASSHDRDDEQYF. The full variable domain, rest sourced from reference TRBV5-4 and TRBJ2-7, is ETGVTQSPTHLIKTRGQQVTLRCSSQSGHNTVSWYQQALGQGPQFIFQYYREEENGRGNFPPRFSGLQFPNYSSELNVNALELDDSALYLCASSHDRDDEQYFGPGTRLTVT.

The chain joins TRBV20-1 to TRBJ2-2. From germline, CDR1 is DFQATT and CDR2 SNEGSKA (reference sequence). This CDR3 region has 15 residues. The CDR3 protein is CSAHTDQFATGELFF.

V usage is TRBV12-3 or TRBV12-4 and J usage is TRBJ2-5; TCRdb indicates TRBD1, and absent DNA this call remains unverified. This CDR3 comprises 14 residues. CDR3 sequence: CASSLAGGKETQYF.

V and J are TRBV4-3 and TRBJ2-1. This CDR3 is 16 amino acids long. In germline, CDR1 is LGHNA, CDR2 YSLEER. CDR3 amino acids: CASSQDGVTFDNEQFF.

The rearrangement uses TRBV5-4 and TRBJ2-1; TCRdb calls TRBD1, which cannot be checked without DNA. The CDR3 spans 16 residues. Germline CDR1 is SGHNT and CDR2 is YYREEE (reference sequence). The CDR3: CASSPAPGTGNNEQFF.

The rearrangement links TRBV10-3 to TRBJ2-7; TCRdb designates TRBD1, a call that cannot be tested without DNA. The CDR3 spans 16 residues. Germline lookup yields CDR1 ENHRY and CDR2 SYGVKD. The CDR3 loop is CAISESGDRGLYEQYF.

This chain uses TRBV20-1 with TRBJ2-3. CDR1 is DFQATT and CDR2 is SNEGSKA in the germline V gene (reference sequence). The CDR3 has 13 amino acids. CDR3: CSARRTYTDTQYF.

This sequence joins TRBV12-3 or TRBV12-4 and TRBJ2-3. The CDR3 is made up of 15 amino acids. CDR3 amino acids: CASSFQGASTDTQYF.

The V gene is TRBV5-1, the J gene TRBJ2-1; TCRdb designates TRBD2, a call that cannot be tested without DNA. The CDR3 runs to 15 residues. Germline CDR1 and CDR2: SGHRS and YFSETQ. The CDR3 loop is CASSRRTSGNNEQFF.

The J gene is TRBJ1-4, the V gene TRBV12-3 or TRBV12-4; the D gene TCRdb calls, TRBD1, cannot be checked with no DNA. This CDR3 comprises 15 residues. The chain's CDR3 is CASSLGTGINEKLFF.

V gene TRBV27 combines with J gene TRBJ2-1; TCRdb reports TRBD2, a call that lacks DNA to check it against. This CDR3 has 16 residues. Per germline, CDR1 MNHEY and CDR2 SMNVEV (reference sequence). Here the CDR3 reads CASSFLAGDSYNEQFF.

V gene TRBV7-8 combines with J gene TRBJ2-3. This CDR3 contains 14 residues. CDR1 and CDR2 (germline): SGHVS, FQNEAQ. CDR3 region: CASSPFISTDTQYF.

V is TRBV15 and J is TRBJ2-6; TCRdb picks TRBD1, but there is no DNA to check that call. The CDR3 covers 17 residues. From germline, CDR1 is LNHNV and CDR2 YYDKDF (reference sequence). The chain's CDR3 is CATSRLHRGFGANVLTF.

The CDR3 loop is CASSSPLVPNRYEQYF. The chain carries TRBV28 and TRBJ2-7; TCRdb lists TRBD2, though no DNA is available to test this call. The CDR3 is 16 residues long. CDR1 is MDHEN, CDR2 SYDVKM, per germline.